Shown below are 7 T cell receptor beta chains from a single sample sequenced in a study of cytomegalovirus exposure and HLA in healthy donors. 60 Vbeta and 13 Jbeta primers were used in PCR. Generated by immunoSEQ multiplex PCR, the TCRdb table keeps only in-frame clones and is missing some. Here the sample spans 150,000 to 200,000 clones, 65% to 85% being singletons. Sequencing was performed on PBMCs. These receptors all stem from a male donor in good health and CMV-seronegative.

The chain carries TRBV12-5 and TRBJ2-5, with TRBD1 as a possible D gene (5 bases). V was cut by 1 base and J by 5 bases, with 11 bases left in between. Germline CDR1 reads LGHNT; CDR2 reads FRNRAP. The CDR3 is made up of 14 amino acids. The CDR3: CASGLAGPLETQYF. The CDR3 bases are TGTGCTAGTGGTTTGGCAGGGCCCCTCGAGACCCAGTACTTC.

The genes are TRBV5-1 and TRBJ2-1; TRBD2 matches at 13 bases. The CDR3 sequence is 16 residues long. V was pared by 0 bases and J by 7 bases, with 4 bases of the junction left unmatched. Germline CDR1 SGHRS, CDR2 YFSETQ. In DNA form, the CDR3 reads TGCGCCAGCAGCTTGGAATTACTAGCGGGAGGGAATGAGCAGTTCTTC. This encodes CASSLELLAGGNEQFF.

This clone was seen only once. The chain uses TRBV19 and TRBJ1-2; TRBD1 matches 8 bases. V was pared by 4 bases and J by 5 bases, with 9 bases of the junction left unmatched. The CDR3 contains 15 residues. The germline CDR1 and CDR2 sequences are LNHDA and SQIVND (reference sequence). Here the CDR3 DNA reads TGTGCCAGTAGTAGGCCGGGACAGGTTGGGTATGGCTACACCTTC. It is translated as CASSRPGQVGYGYTF.

In DNA form, the CDR3 reads TGCAGCGTTTACCTAGCGGGTGCGACCTACGAGCAGTACTTC. As protein: CSVYLAGATYEQYF. The V and J genes are TRBV29-1 and TRBJ2-7, with 8 bases aligning to TRBD2. CDR3 length: 14 residues. Germline CDR1 reads SQVTM; CDR2 reads ANQGSEA. The trim removed 5 bases at V and 2 bases at J, leaving 8 bases unmatched.

A single count supports this clone. The rearrangement links TRBV7-9 to TRBJ2-4; D is unresolved. This CDR3 contains 14 residues. V lost 1 base to trimming and J lost 8 bases, with 12 bases between them. The V gene's germline CDR1 is SEHNR and CDR2 FQNEAQ (reference sequence). For the CDR3, the DNA is TGTGCCAGCAGCTTAGTCCCGTCGGCGGACATTCAGTACTTC. Translated: CASSLVPSADIQYF.

The genes are TRBV6-5 and TRBJ1-1; D is ambiguous. V was pared by 5 bases and J by 1 base, with 8 bases between. CDR3 size: 13 residues. The V gene's germline CDR1 is MNHEY and CDR2 SVGAGI. The CDR3 DNA reads as TGTGCCAGCAGTGGGCCAGCGAACACTGAAGCTTTCTTT. It translates to CASSGPANTEAFF.

The rearrangement links TRBV28 to TRBJ2-7; 8 bases line up with TRBD1. Trimming at V came to 2 bases and at J to 7 bases, leaving 4 bases not matched to a gene. Germline values: CDR1 MDHEN, CDR2 SYDVKM. This CDR3 has 13 amino acids. CDR3 region: CASSLQGAGEQYF. Written as DNA, the CDR3 is TGTGCCAGCAGTTTACAGGGGGCGGGGGAGCAGTACTTC. Based on the CDR3 plus reference TRBV28 and TRBJ2-7, the full variable domain is DVKVTQSSRYLVKRTGEKVFLECVQDMDHENMFWYRQDPGLGLRLIYFSYDVKMKEKGDIPEGYSVSREKKERFSLILESASTNQTSMYLCASSLQGAGEQYFGPGTRLTVT.